Shown below are 15 T cell receptor beta chains from a single sample sequenced in a study of blood T cell repertoires in COVID-19. The assay was immunoSEQ multiplex PCR, and TCRdb's table has in-frame clones only and misses some. This table has about 210,000 clones, 70% to 90% appearing once. What was sequenced was peripheral blood. These receptors were obtained from a woman in her 70s with acute or convalescent COVID-19.

The rearrangement joins TRBV12-3 or TRBV12-4 to TRBJ1-1; D possibly corresponds to TRBD1 (6 bases). V was trimmed by 3 bases and J by 11 bases, leaving 10 bases between them. The CDR3 sequence is 11 residues long. The CDR3 DNA reads as TGTGCCAGCAGTTTTGGGGGCCGGGCTTTCTTT. This translates into CASSFGGRAFF.

The chain joins TRBV12-5 to TRBJ2-3; 7 bases line up with TRBD1. V lost 7 bases, J lost 10 bases, and 8 bases stayed unmatched. CDR1 LGHNT and CDR2 FRNRAP come from the germline V gene. The CDR3 loop spans 12 amino acids. CDR3 nucleotides: TGTGCTAGTGCCCCTCACAGGGGTTCGCAGTATTTT. Its protein product is CASAPHRGSQYF.

The chain employs TRBV5-1 and TRBJ2-5; TRBD1 aligns across 12 bases. Germline values: CDR1 SGHRS, CDR2 YFSETQ. V shed 4 bases and J 1 base; nucleotides not matched to a gene: 11. The CDR3 has 18 residues. CDR3 in amino acids: CASSLPGQGAQGQETQYF. CDR3 DNA: TGCGCCAGCAGCCTGCCGGGACAGGGGGCGCAGGGCCAAGAGACCCAGTACTTC.

The genes are TRBV5-1 and TRBJ2-7, with 8 bases lining up with TRBD1. CDR3 length equals 14 residues. V shed 4 bases, J shed 5 bases, and the junction held 8 bases outside the gene matches. Germline lookup yields CDR1 SGHRS and CDR2 YFSETQ. CDR3 DNA sequence: TGCGCCAGCAGCCTACTAACGACAGGGGACGAGCAGTACTTC. Its protein is CASSLLTTGDEQYF.

The chain links TRBV2 to TRBJ2-2; TRBD2 aligns across 14 bases. CDR3 length: 17 residues. The ends lost 8 bases at V and 4 bases at J; junction bases unmatched: 9. Germline assignment: CDR1 SNHLY and CDR2 FYNNEI. The CDR3 DNA reads TGTGCCAGCCGTCGGACTAGCGGGAGGACTAGCACCGGGGAGCTGTTTTTT. This encodes CASRRTSGRTSTGELFF. Looking up the rest from reference TRBV2 and TRBJ2-2 gives the full variable domain: EPEVTQTPSHQVTQMGQEVILRCVPISNHLYFYWYRQILGQKVEFLVSFYNNEISEKSEIFDDQFSVERPDGSNFTLKIRSTKLEDSAMYFCASRRTSGRTSTGELFFGEGSRLTVL.

The chain combines TRBV29-1 with TRBJ1-1, with 7 bases that match TRBD1. CDR3 length: 11 amino acids. V was pared by 6 bases and J by 6 bases, with 4 bases of the junction left unmatched. Germline assignment: CDR1 SQVTM and CDR2 ANQGSEA. CDR3 DNA: TGCAGCGTCCGCGGACAGGCTGAAGCTTTCTTT. Encoded protein: CSVRGQAEAFF.

The chain carries TRBV29-1 and TRBJ2-7; perhaps TRBD1 as D (7 bases). The CDR3 is 13 residues long. Trimming removed 4 bases at V and 2 bases at J, with 12 bases between. Germline V lookup: CDR1 SQVTM, CDR2 ANQGSEA. DNA for the CDR3: TGCAGCGTTGCCCCAGGGGGGACCTACGAGCAGTACTTC. It specifies CSVAPGGTYEQYF.

V gene TRBV7-8 combines with J gene TRBJ1-1, with D possibly TRBD1 on 6 matching bases. The V and J ends lost 7 bases and 11 bases respectively, with 26 bases between them. CDR3 length equals 15 residues. Per germline, CDR1 SGHVS and CDR2 FQNEAQ. DNA for the CDR3: TGTGCCAGCACCCTAAATAGGGGGACCGCACCGGAGGCTTTCTTT. Translating gives CASTLNRGTAPEAFF.

The V and J genes are TRBV7-8 and TRBJ1-2; the match to TRBD1 covers 7 bases. The germline V gene encodes CDR1 SGHVS and CDR2 FQNEAQ. V was clipped by 5 bases and J by 5 bases; unmatched bases: 8. This CDR3 is 14 amino acids long. The chain's CDR3 is CASSPRGGAYGYTF. Here the CDR3 DNA reads TGTGCCAGCAGCCCACGAGGGGGCGCTTATGGCTACACCTTC. Supplemented by reference TRBV7-8 and TRBJ1-2, the full variable domain reads GAGVSQSPRYKVAKRGQDVALRCDPISGHVSLFWYQQALGQGPEFLTYFQNEAQLDKSGLPSDRFFAERPEGSVSTLKIQRTQQEDSAVYLCASSPRGGAYGYTFGSGTRLTVV.

The CDR3 sequence is CASSLKFAGQGTYEQYF. The CDR3 nucleotides are TGCGCCAGCAGCTTGAAGTTTGCCGGACAGGGGACCTACGAGCAGTACTTC. This rearrangement joins TRBV5-1 to TRBJ2-7; 9 bases are shared with TRBD1. CDR3 length: 17 amino acids. Losses at the gene ends were 1 base for V and 2 bases for J; bases not matched to a gene: 10. Germline CDR1 reads SGHRS; CDR2 reads YFSETQ.

This chain connects TRBV27 to TRBJ1-1, with TRBD1 matching over 8 bases. J lost 8 bases, V lost 6 bases, and 8 bases had no gene match. Per germline, CDR1 MNHEY and CDR2 SMNVEV (reference sequence). CDR3 length: 13 residues. CDR3 in amino acids: CASSLTGAEEAFF. As DNA, the CDR3 is TGTGCCAGCAGCCTGACAGGGGCGGAGGAAGCTTTCTTT.

The rearrangement uses TRBV10-3 and TRBJ1-3; weak D call: TRBD1 (6 bases). V lost 6 bases to trimming and J lost 0 bases, with 12 bases between them. This CDR3 is built from 15 residues. From germline, CDR1 is ENHRY and CDR2 SYGVKD. The CDR3 is CAISDGQFSGNTIYF. Here the CDR3 DNA reads TGTGCCATCAGCGACGGACAGTTCTCTGGAAACACCATATATTTT.

The chain links TRBV7-3 to TRBJ2-1; 12 bases fit TRBD2. Per germline, CDR1 SGHTA and CDR2 FQGTGA. Unmatched junction bases numbered 3, after V lost 5 bases and J lost 1 base. The CDR3 is made up of 16 amino acids. In DNA, the CDR3 is TGTGCCAGCAGCCCAGGACTAGCGGGGTCCTACAATGAGCAGTTCTTC. It specifies CASSPGLAGSYNEQFF. Together with reference TRBV7-3 and TRBJ2-1, the CDR3 gives the full variable domain: GAGVSQTPSNKVTEKGKYVELRCDPISGHTALYWYRQSLGQGPEFLIYFQGTGAADDSGLPNDRFFAVRPEGSVSTLKIQRTERGDSAVYLCASSPGLAGSYNEQFFGPGTRLTVL.

This clone was detected only once. The rearrangement uses TRBV19 and TRBJ2-1; no firm D call. Trimming removed 1 base from V and 0 bases from J, with 10 bases in between. Germline V lookup: CDR1 LNHDA, CDR2 SQIVND (reference sequence). The CDR3 covers 16 residues. The CDR3 nucleotides are TGTGCCAGTAGTATAGGCCTCCTAAGCTCCTACAATGAGCAGTTCTTC. Residues: CASSIGLLSSYNEQFF. Drawing the rest from reference TRBV19 and TRBJ2-1, the complete variable domain is DGGITQSPKYLFRKEGQNVTLSCEQNLNHDAMYWYRQDPGQGLRLIYYSQIVNDFQKGDIAEGYSVSREKKESFPLTVTSAQKNPTAFYLCASSIGLLSSYNEQFFGPGTRLTVL.

This chain uses TRBV7-2 with TRBJ1-2; 7 bases are shared with TRBD1. Germline V gene data show CDR1 as SGHTA and CDR2 as FQGNSA. V dropped 3 bases and J dropped 4; count of bases not matched to a gene: 8. The CDR3 is made up of 15 amino acids. CDR3 DNA sequence: TGTGCCAGCAGCTTCCCGACAGGGATCCCCTATGGCTACACCTTC. Its protein is CASSFPTGIPYGYTF.